This T cell receptor beta chain was profiled in a study of shared clonotypes between healthy human individuals. The CDR3 is 10 residues long. Trimming pared 8 bases from V and 6 bases from J, leaving 4 bases between. Germline lookup yields CDR1 LNHDA and CDR2 SQIVND (reference sequence). Terminally differentiated effector memory CD45RA+ cells were excluded by CCR7 positive selection of CD45RO-negative cells. Sequencing was performed with immunoSEQ multiplex PCR; in TCRdb, only in-frame clones are kept and a portion is missing. This sample has roughly 590,000 clones, with around 95% found just once. This TCR came from a woman under 40 in good health. The J gene is TRBJ2-2, the V gene TRBV19; D gene ambiguous. The specimen sequenced was naive CD8+ T cells sorted from blood. CDR3 sequence reads: CASLAGELFF. The CDR3, as DNA: TGTGCCAGTTTGGCCGGGGAGCTGTTTTTT.